This record covers a single T cell receptor (beta chain). The antigen is not known. The data were obtained in a study of post-analysis software for immune sequencing data. Unique molecular identifiers were present in the TCR beta cDNA libraries. T cells numbering about 0.85 to 10 million yielded cDNA molecules that totaled roughly 500,000. TCRdb re-analysed the PCR reads in MiXCR, keeping a single row per CDR3 protein. The sample shows almost 700,000 distinct CDR3 sequences, roughly three fifths of them seen only once. V was pared by 1 base and J by 8 bases, with 12 bases of the junction left unmatched. In germline, CDR1 is LNHNV, CDR2 YYDKDF (reference sequence). The CDR3 consists of 19 residues. Study results and caveats: Normalized Chao1 diversity was significantly reduced in patients versus controls. Compared with controls, patients had more of five or six TRBV segments, including TRBV5-6, TRBV5-1 and TRBV20-1.

The chain combines TRBV15 with TRBJ2-1, with 15 bases fitting TRBD2. The sample was blood. The TCR was taken from a girl aged 2-9 years with multiple sclerosis. CDR3 sequence reads: CATSRGNSGLAGGTDEQFF. CDR3 bases: TGTGCCACCAGCAGAGGCAATTCAGGACTAGCGGGAGGGACTGATGAGCAGTTCTTC.